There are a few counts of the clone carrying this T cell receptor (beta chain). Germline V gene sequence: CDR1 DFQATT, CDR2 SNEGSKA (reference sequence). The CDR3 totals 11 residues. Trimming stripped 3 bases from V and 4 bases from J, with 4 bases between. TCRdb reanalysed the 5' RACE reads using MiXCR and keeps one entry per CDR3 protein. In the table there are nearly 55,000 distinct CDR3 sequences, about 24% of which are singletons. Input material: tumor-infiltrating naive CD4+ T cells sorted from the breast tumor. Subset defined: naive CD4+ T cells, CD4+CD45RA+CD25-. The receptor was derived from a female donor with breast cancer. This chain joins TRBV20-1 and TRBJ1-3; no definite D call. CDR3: CSARAGNTIYF. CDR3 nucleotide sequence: TGCAGTGCTAGGGCGGGAAACACCATATATTTT.